These T cell receptor beta chains were read from a single sample in a study of blood T cell repertoires in COVID-19. The data were produced by immunoSEQ multiplex PCR, yet TCRdb's version contains in-frame clones alone and is incomplete. The sample lists approximately 94,000 clones; 85% to 90% were seen once. The specimen was peripheral blood. Receptor source: a human donor in a cohort sampled during active COVID-19. The CDR3 runs from the conserved cysteine through the conserved F or W. A D gene is named only where the DNA matches it firmly. The size of a clone is reported for some rows only, either as once, few or many, or as a class for expanded clones.

D: TRBD1
J: TRBJ1-1
size: many
V: TRBV7-9
CDR3: CASSGTGAWNTEAFF
DNA: TGTGCCAGCAGCGGGACAGGGGCGTGGAACACTGAAGCTTTCTTT

D: .
J: TRBJ1-4
size: .
V: TRBV5-1
CDR3: CASSFGGRATNEKLFF
DNA: TGCGCCAGCAGCTTCGGGGGTAGGGCAACTAATGAAAAACTGTTTTTT

D: TRBD2
J: TRBJ2-1
size: once
V: TRBV20-1
CDR3: CSASNYGTSPGNEQFF
DNA: TGCAGTGCTAGTAATTACGGGACTAGCCCCGGGAATGAGCAGTTCTTC

D: .
J: TRBJ2-2
size: .
V: TRBV7-2
CDR3: CASSLASANTGELFF
DNA: TGTGCCAGCAGCTTAGCTTCAGCGAACACCGGGGAGCTGTTTTTT

D: TRBD2
J: TRBJ2-7
size: .
V: TRBV7-2
CDR3: CASTHLTSGTYEQYF
DNA: TGTGCCAGCACCCATCTGACTAGCGGAACCTACGAGCAGTACTTC

D: .
J: TRBJ1-1
size: many
V: TRBV3-1/TRBV3-2
CDR3: CASSQDLEAFF
DNA: TGTGCCAGCAGCCAGGACTTGGAAGCTTTCTTT

D: .
J: TRBJ1-2
size: once
V: TRBV11-2
CDR3: CASSSRTPSDGYTF
DNA: TGTGCCAGCAGCTCCCGGACACCCTCGGATGGCTACACCTTC

D: .
J: TRBJ1-1
size: .
V: TRBV7-9
CDR3: CASSLATEMNTEAFF
DNA: TGTGCCAGCAGCTTAGCGACGGAGATGAACACTGAAGCTTTCTTT

D: TRBD1
J: TRBJ1-2
size: .
V: TRBV28
CDR3: CASSLPGQGANYGYTF
DNA: TGTGCCAGCAGTTTACCGGGACAGGGGGCTAACTATGGCTACACCTTC

D: .
J: TRBJ1-1
size: .
V: TRBV19
CDR3: CASSMTGEHEAFF
DNA: TGTGCCAGTAGTATGACGGGAGAGCATGAAGCTTTCTTT

D: .
J: TRBJ1-5
size: .
V: TRBV19
CDR3: CASSTVSRGNQPQHF
DNA: TGTGCCAGTAGTACGGTCTCTAGGGGGAATCAGCCCCAGCATTTT

D: .
J: TRBJ1-1
size: .
V: TRBV2
CDR3: CASTEGENTEAFF
DNA: TGTGCCAGCACCGAGGGGGAGAACACTGAAGCTTTCTTT

D: TRBD1
J: TRBJ1-4
size: .
V: TRBV7-9
CDR3: CASKTGGIEKLFF
DNA: TGTGCCAGCAAGACAGGGGGGATTGAAAAACTGTTTTTT

D: TRBD2
J: TRBJ2-3
size: .
V: TRBV6-6
CDR3: CASSFASGSDTQYF
DNA: TGTGCCAGCAGTTTTGCTAGCGGGAGTGATACGCAGTATTTT

D: .
J: TRBJ2-3
size: .
V: TRBV12-3/TRBV12-4
CDR3: CASRRSDTQYF
DNA: TGTGCCAGCAGGCGGTCCGATACGCAGTATTTT

D: .
J: TRBJ2-7
size: few
V: TRBV20-1
CDR3: CSARGSGEQYF
DNA: TGCAGTGCTAGAGGTTCGGGGGAGCAGTACTTC

D: .
J: TRBJ2-2
size: .
V: TRBV7-3
CDR3: CASRLMAGGELFF
DNA: TGTGCCAGCAGATTGATGGCGGGCGGGGAGCTGTTTTTT

D: .
J: TRBJ1-4
size: .
V: TRBV7-6
CDR3: CASSSRGGGGEKLFF
DNA: TGTGCCAGCAGCTCAAGGGGAGGCGGTGGTGAAAAACTGTTTTTT

D: .
J: TRBJ2-7
size: .
V: TRBV6-2/TRBV6-3
CDR3: CASSRTSSYEQYF
DNA: TGTGCCAGCAGCCGAACGAGCTCCTACGAGCAGTACTTC

D: TRBD2
J: TRBJ2-4
size: .
V: TRBV13
CDR3: CASSLETAGGPSKNIQYF
DNA: TGTGCCAGCAGCTTAGAAACAGCGGGAGGGCCGTCCAAAAACATTCAGTACTTC

D: .
J: TRBJ2-2
size: .
V: TRBV27
CDR3: CASSLAGAGPTGELFF
DNA: TGTGCCAGCAGTCTGGCGGGGGCAGGACCCACCGGGGAGCTGTTTTTT

D: .
J: TRBJ2-7
size: .
V: TRBV3-1/TRBV3-2
CDR3: CASSQGTAPYEQYF
DNA: TGTGCCAGCAGCCAAGGCACTGCTCCCTACGAGCAGTACTTC

D: .
J: TRBJ1-1
size: once
V: TRBV5-6
CDR3: CASSSRGGYTEAFF
DNA: TGTGCCAGCAGCTCCCGGGGTGGGTACACTGAAGCTTTCTTT

D: .
J: TRBJ2-1
size: once
V: TRBV12-3/TRBV12-4
CDR3: CASSLYNEQFF
DNA: TGTGCCAGCAGCCTTTACAATGAGCAGTTCTTC

D: .
J: TRBJ1-5
size: .
V: TRBV19
CDR3: CASSIFPGDYQPQHF
DNA: TGTGCCAGTAGTATATTCCCAGGGGATTACCAGCCCCAGCATTTT

D: .
J: TRBJ1-1
size: .
V: TRBV28
CDR3: CASSLYTGRGDTEAFF
DNA: TGTGCCAGCAGTTTATACACAGGGAGAGGGGACACTGAAGCTTTCTTT

D: TRBD1
J: TRBJ2-6
size: .
V: TRBV24-1
CDR3: CAIGTGDRSGANVLTF
DNA: TGTGCCATCGGGACAGGGGATCGCTCTGGGGCCAACGTCCTGACTTTC

D: TRBD2
J: TRBJ2-1
size: .
V: TRBV30
CDR3: CALSSGGNEQFF
DNA: TGTGCCTTATCTTCGGGAGGGAATGAGCAGTTCTTC

D: TRBD1
J: TRBJ1-2
size: .
V: TRBV5-7
CDR3: CASRPGDSNYGYTF
DNA: TGTGCCAGCAGACCGGGGGACAGCAACTATGGCTACACCTTC

D: .
J: TRBJ2-7
size: .
V: TRBV29-1
CDR3: CSVTGSYEQYF
DNA: TGCAGCGTTACAGGCTCCTACGAGCAGTACTTC

D: .
J: TRBJ2-2
size: few
V: TRBV18
CDR3: CASSPGGRFTGELFF
DNA: TGTGCCAGCTCACCTGGTGGGAGATTCACCGGGGAGCTGTTTTTT

D: TRBD2
J: TRBJ2-1
size: .
V: TRBV30
CDR3: CAWSGASGRARNEQFF
DNA: TGTGCCTGGAGTGGGGCTAGCGGGAGGGCACGGAATGAGCAGTTCTTC

D: .
J: TRBJ2-7
size: .
V: TRBV19
CDR3: CASRLQGRYEQYF
DNA: TGTGCCAGTAGGTTGCAGGGGAGATACGAGCAGTACTTC

D: TRBD1
J: TRBJ1-2
size: .
V: TRBV5-1
CDR3: CASSSRQGQVYGYTF
DNA: TGCGCCAGCAGCTCCCGACAGGGGCAGGTCTATGGCTACACCTTC

D: TRBD2
J: TRBJ2-5
size: .
V: TRBV11-2
CDR3: CATGAASGAQETQYF
DNA: TGTGCCACCGGGGCGGCTAGCGGGGCCCAAGAGACCCAGTACTTC

D: .
J: TRBJ2-1
size: .
V: TRBV5-1
CDR3: CASIGTGTGLDNEQFF
DNA: TGCGCCAGCATTGGCACGGGTACAGGGCTAGACAATGAGCAGTTCTTC